The 31 T cell receptor beta chains below all came from one sample that was sequenced in a study of beta chain features in type 1 diabetes (dated by TCRdb to the late 2010s). Receptor libraries were prepared by the immunoSEQ multiplex PCR assay. The High Capacity cDNA Reverse Transcription Kit was used to reverse transcribe all of the isolated RNA, meaning that expressed TCRB transcripts were what got sequenced. TCRdb retrieved this table from immuneACCESS and kept in-frame rearrangements only. Not all clones are present; in checked studies, unresolved V genes account for under half, and no reason is known for the remainder. This sample lists 500,000 to 700,000 clones; about 14% were detected once. The biggest ten clones account for 0.09% to 0.095% of the sample. What was sequenced was naive CD4+ T cells from blood. Explained via the paper, the cell subset or site label denotes: true naive CD4+ T cells. Source of these receptors: a young man in good health.

This clone was found a few times. The chain couples TRBV15 to TRBJ2-1; 7 nucleotides agree with TRBD2. CDR1 and CDR2 (germline): LNHNV, YYDKDF (reference sequence). Trimming at V came to 2 bases and at J to 12 bases, leaving 7 bases not matched to a gene. This CDR3 is 13 amino acids long. The chain's CDR3 is CATSRISTSRQFF. The CDR3 DNA follows: TGTGCCACCAGCAGAATTTCGACTAGCCGGCAGTTCTTC.

This rearrangement joins TRBV28 to TRBJ1-2; unclear D gene. V dropped 6 bases and J dropped 4 bases, with 15 bases sitting between them. Germline CDR1 and CDR2: MDHEN and SYDVKM. This CDR3 is built from 14 residues. For the CDR3, the DNA is TGTGCCAGCAGACTCTCCCTCGAGGGCTATGGCTACACCTTC. The encoded protein is CASRLSLEGYGYTF.

The V and J genes are TRBV28 and TRBJ2-2; D is undetermined. CDR3 size: 11 residues. Trimming cost V 7 bases and J 6 bases, with 6 bases left between them. Germline V lookup: CDR1 MDHEN, CDR2 SYDVKM. This CDR3 reads CASTGPGELFF. The DNA for the CDR3 is TGTGCCAGCACGGGTCCCGGGGAGCTGTTTTTT.

This clone was counted a few times. The gene calls are TRBV5-6 and TRBJ2-7; D is possibly TRBD1 (5 bases). The germline CDR1 and CDR2 sequences are SGHDT and YYEEEE. The CDR3 totals 15 residues. The germline V and J ends were trimmed by 2 bases and 3 bases, with 15 bases remaining between them. The CDR3 region has the DNA TGTGCCAGCAGCTTTAGGGCCAGGGATCTCTACGAGCAGTACTTC. Amino acids: CASSFRARDLYEQYF.

The chain links TRBV4-3 to TRBJ2-1, with 10 bases fitting TRBD2. CDR3 length: 18 amino acids. Germline CDR1 LGHNA, CDR2 YSLEER. The junction had 16 bases not matched to a gene; V was cut back by 0 bases and J by 11 bases. CDR3 in amino acids: CASSQDFSRVAGGNKQFF. CDR3 DNA: TGCGCCAGCAGCCAAGATTTTAGTAGAGTAGCGGGGGGAAATAAGCAGTTCTTC.

V and J are TRBV9 and TRBJ1-2; tentative D call: TRBD1 (5 bases). The CDR3 contains 14 residues. With 0 bases removed from V and 4 bases from J, the gap between germline ends came to 10 bases. The germline gives CDR1 SGDLS, CDR2 YYNGEE. CDR3 region: CASSVDQGSYGYTF. CDR3 in DNA: TGTGCCAGCAGCGTAGATCAGGGATCCTATGGCTACACCTTC.

The V gene is TRBV7-3, the J gene TRBJ2-1; 7 bases are a match to TRBD2. CDR3 length equals 16 residues. V shed 2 bases, J shed 2 bases, and the junction held 6 bases outside the gene matches. Germline assignment: CDR1 SGHTA and CDR2 FQGTGA. CDR3 amino acids: CASSLRLAATYNEQFF. Here the CDR3 DNA reads TGTGCCAGCAGCTTACGGCTAGCGGCCACCTACAATGAGCAGTTCTTC. Supplemented by reference TRBV7-3 and TRBJ2-1, the full variable domain reads GAGVSQTPSNKVTEKGKYVELRCDPISGHTALYWYRQSLGQGPEFLIYFQGTGAADDSGLPNDRFFAVRPEGSVSTLKIQRTERGDSAVYLCASSLRLAATYNEQFFGPGTRLTVL.

This clone was detected a few times. The genes are TRBV7-3 and TRBJ2-2, with TRBD1 as a possible D gene (5 bases). V lost 5 bases and J 10 bases, leaving 23 bases between the germline ends. CDR3 length: 16 amino acids. CDR1 is SGHTA, CDR2 FQGTGA, per germline. In DNA, the CDR3 is TGTGCCAGCAGCCGAAGTCCCTCTCAACAGGTCCCGGAGCTGTTTTTT. It yields the protein CASSRSPSQQVPELFF.

The table lists this clone with a few counts. V gene TRBV7-9 combines with J gene TRBJ2-1; 10 bases match TRBD1. The trim removed 5 bases at V and 4 bases at J, leaving 11 bases unmatched. This CDR3 is 17 amino acids long. Germline CDR1 is SEHNR and CDR2 is FQNEAQ (reference sequence). The CDR3 DNA is TGTGCCAGCAGCACAAGGACAGGGGGACGAACATACAATGAGCAGTTCTTC. Translation: CASSTRTGGRTYNEQFF.

The J gene is TRBJ2-2, the V gene TRBV4-1; 9 bases are a match to TRBD1. The germline V gene has CDR1 MGHRA and CDR2 YSYEKL. The CDR3 is 17 residues long. V shed 3 bases and J 6 bases; nucleotides not matched to a gene: 11. The CDR3 DNA reads as TGCGCCAGCAGCCATCGATCCGGGACAGGGAAGGCCGGGGAGCTGTTTTTT. It encodes CASSHRSGTGKAGELFF.

V and J are TRBV29-1 and TRBJ1-1; TRBD1 might be the D (6 bases). CDR3 length: 12 residues. The ends were cut back, 7 bases at V and 7 bases at J, with 16 bases in the middle. The germline V gene encodes CDR1 SQVTM and CDR2 ANQGSEA. CDR3 residues: CSGDGGGGEAFF. CDR3 bases: TGCAGCGGTGATGGGGGCGGGGGTGAAGCTTTCTTT.

The chain carries TRBV4-3 and TRBJ2-1; D gene uncertain. This CDR3 has 14 residues. The germline gives CDR1 LGHNA, CDR2 YSLEER. Trimming left V 0 bases short and J 2 bases short, with 5 bases between. In DNA form, the CDR3 reads TGCGCCAGCAGCCAAGATTCAGCCTACAATGAGCAGTTCTTC. Residues: CASSQDSAYNEQFF.

V usage is TRBV14 and J usage is TRBJ2-7; D perhaps matches TRBD1 (6 bases). The CDR3 loop spans 15 amino acids. CDR1 and CDR2 (germline): SGHDN, FVKESK. Trimming pared 3 bases from V and 0 bases from J, leaving 12 bases between. The CDR3 DNA reads as TGTGCCAGCAGCCACCCAACAGGGTCCTCCTACGAGCAGTACTTC. Amino acids: CASSHPTGSSYEQYF.

The chain carries TRBV7-9 and TRBJ2-1; 12 bases fit TRBD2. The J segment lost 14 bases and the V segment lost 6 bases, leaving 17 bases of the junction unmatched. The CDR3 runs to 16 residues. Looked up from germline, CDR1 is SEHNR and CDR2 is FQNEAQ (reference sequence). CDR3 bases: TGTGCCAGCAGTCTTACCAGGCTGGCTAGCGGGAGGGCTAAGTTCTTC. Amino acid sequence: CASSLTRLASGRAKFF.

The table lists this clone with a few counts. The chain is built from TRBV7-9 and TRBJ2-7; no definite D call. Trimming took 1 base from V and 2 from J, leaving 9 bases between them. The germline gives CDR1 SEHNR, CDR2 FQNEAQ (reference sequence). CDR3 length: 14 residues. CDR3 DNA: TGTGCCAGCAGCTTAGGGCGACGGCCCTACGAGCAGTACTTC. This gives the protein CASSLGRRPYEQYF.

On this clone itself: This may arise from a read error, as a much more abundant clone is one base away. The chain carries TRBV16 and TRBJ2-7; D unclear. The CDR3 loop spans 15 amino acids. The V end was cut by 6 bases, the J end by 2 bases, with 17 bases between. CDR1 KGHSY and CDR2 FQNENV come from the germline V gene. CDR3 residues: CASSQTPVGAYEQYF. CDR3 DNA sequence: TGTGCCAGCAGTCAAACCCCCGTCGGCGCCTACGAGCAGTACTTC.

This clone appeared a few times. V usage is TRBV15 and J usage is TRBJ1-1; no reliable D call. The V gene lost 0 bases and the J gene lost 6 bases, with 14 bases spanning the gap. Germline-derived CDR1 and CDR2 are LNHNV and YYDKDF (reference sequence). This CDR3 spans 15 amino acids. The CDR3 nucleotides read TGTGCCACCAGCAGAGATATTGCAGCACTGGCTGAAGCTTTCTTT. Translated, it gives CATSRDIAALAEAFF. The entire variable domain, with the rest obtained from reference TRBV15 and TRBJ1-1, is as follows: DAMVIQNPRYQVTQFGKPVTLSCSQTLNHNVMYWYQQKSSQAPKLLFHYYDKDFNNEADTPDNFQSRRPNTSFCFLDIRSPGLGDTAMYLCATSRDIAALAEAFFGQGTRLTVV.

This clone has just a few counts. The V gene is TRBV6-6, the J gene TRBJ2-1; D is tentatively TRBD1 or TRBD2 (6 bases each). V dropped 5 bases and J dropped 3 bases, with 11 bases sitting between them. This CDR3 region has 14 residues. Per germline, CDR1 MNHNY and CDR2 SVGAGI (reference sequence). The CDR3 here is CASSGGGYYNEQFF. CDR3 nucleotide sequence: TGTGCCAGCAGTGGAGGGGGATACTACAATGAGCAGTTCTTC.

The chain employs TRBV7-9 and TRBJ2-3; 7 bases match TRBD1. With V trimmed by 5 bases and J by 4 bases, 15 bases remained unmatched. The length of the CDR3 is 17 residues. Per germline, CDR1 SEHNR and CDR2 FQNEAQ (reference sequence). Written as DNA, the CDR3 is TGTGCCAGCAGCCAAGAGCTACAGGGGTTCGTAGCAGATACGCAGTATTTT. Translating gives CASSQELQGFVADTQYF.

In its sample, this clone was seen a few times. V usage is TRBV2 and J usage is TRBJ2-5; 11 bases line up with TRBD2. Germline V gives CDR1 SNHLY, CDR2 FYNNEI. V shed 11 bases, J shed 6 bases, and the junction held 8 bases outside the gene matches. CDR3 length: 13 residues. The CDR3 region is CAGRLAGRKTQYF. The CDR3 nucleotides read TGTGCCGGCCGACTAGCGGGACGGAAGACCCAGTACTTC.

This clone was seen a handful of times. Here the CDR3 DNA reads TGTGCCAGCAGCGCCCCGGGACAACAGGACCACGAGCAGTACTTC. It codes for CASSAPGQQDHEQYF. The rearrangement joins TRBV5-6 to TRBJ2-7; D is perhaps TRBD1 (6 bases). In germline, CDR1 is SGHDT, CDR2 YYEEEE. V was pared by 4 bases and J by 5 bases, with 19 bases between. There are 15 residues in the CDR3.

The J gene is TRBJ1-2, the V gene TRBV30, with D uncertain. Trimming left V 0 bases short and J 7 bases short, with 15 bases between. The CDR3 totals 14 residues. Germline V lookup: CDR1 GTSNPN, CDR2 SVGIG (reference sequence). CDR3 sequence: CAWSVRMLSGGYTF. DNA of the CDR3: TGTGCCTGGAGTGTACGAATGCTTAGTGGTGGCTACACCTTC. The full variable domain, with the rest looked up from reference TRBV30 and TRBJ1-2, is SQTIHQWPATLVQPVGSPLSLECTVEGTSNPNLYWYRQAAGRGLQLLFYSVGIGQISSEVPQNLSASRPQDRQFILSSKKLLLSDSGFYLCAWSVRMLSGGYTFGSGTRLTVV.

The chain couples TRBV9 to TRBJ2-5; D unresolved. The DNA matches TRBJ2-7 better at its end, which makes the J call doubtful. CDR3 length: 14 residues. From germline, CDR1 is SGDLS and CDR2 YYNGEE. CDR3 nucleotides: TGTGCCAGCAGCGTATATGCAGATGCCTACGAGCAGTACTTC. Amino acid sequence: CASSVYADAYEQYF.

J is TRBJ2-3 and V is TRBV19; the D is unclear. The germline V gene encodes CDR1 LNHDA and CDR2 SQIVND (reference sequence). Trimming took 6 bases from V and 6 from J, leaving 7 bases between them. This CDR3 has 11 residues. CDR3 amino acids: CASRVFDTQYF. The CDR3, as DNA: TGTGCCAGTAGGGTGTTTGATACGCAGTATTTT.

The chain combines TRBV25-1 with TRBJ1-3; D unresolved. Germline V lookup: CDR1 MGHDK, CDR2 SYGVNS. Trimming removed 4 bases at V and 1 base at J, with 5 bases between. This CDR3 spans 13 amino acids. Here the CDR3 reads CASSGGSGNTIYF. CDR3 DNA sequence: TGTGCCAGCAGTGGGGGATCTGGAAACACCATATATTTT.

This clone was seen a few times. This rearrangement joins TRBV7-9 to TRBJ2-5, with TRBD1 matching 8 bases. Germline lookup yields CDR1 SEHNR and CDR2 FQNEAQ (reference sequence). The CDR3 has 15 residues. After removal of 5 bases from V and 5 bases from J, the junction contained 10 bases not matched to a gene. CDR3 bases: TGTGCCAGCAGCGTAATAGGACAGGGCCTGGAGACCCAGTACTTC. It is translated as CASSVIGQGLETQYF.

The chain uses TRBV4-1 and TRBJ1-2; D possibly corresponds to TRBD1 (6 bases). V was cut by 1 base and J by 4 bases, with 10 bases left in between. Germline V CDR1 and CDR2: MGHRA, YSYEKL. The CDR3 length is 14 residues. This CDR3 is CASSQVGGVYGYTF. CDR3 bases: TGCGCCAGCAGCCAAGTCGGGGGCGTCTATGGCTACACCTTC.

The genes are TRBV29-1 and TRBJ2-2; the D gene is possibly TRBD2 (6 bases). The V and J ends lost 7 bases and 3 bases respectively, with 15 bases between them. Germline V gene lookup returns CDR1 SQVTM and CDR2 ANQGSEA. The CDR3 runs 14 residues. The CDR3 DNA is TGCAGCGCTGCTCCCGCGGGGTACACCGGGGAGCTGTTTTTT. Translated: CSAAPAGYTGELFF.

V and J are TRBV2 and TRBJ1-2, with D possibly being TRBD1 (5 bases). CDR3 length equals 13 residues. The V end was cut by 1 base, the J end by 5 bases, with 8 bases between. Per the germline V gene, CDR1 is SNHLY and CDR2 is FYNNEI. CDR3 loop: CASSEGGWYGYTF. DNA of the CDR3: TGTGCCAGCAGTGAAGGGGGGTGGTATGGCTACACCTTC.

This clone came up a few times. An end of the junction differs from the germline gene, which may be a read error. J is TRBJ2-7 and V is TRBV7-7; 9 nucleotides line up with TRBD2. This CDR3 has 15 amino acids. Germline V gene data show CDR1 as SSHAT and CDR2 as FNYEAQ (reference sequence). CDR3 sequence reads: CASSLASGNSYEQYF. CDR3 in DNA: TGTGCTAGCAGCTTAGCTAGCGGGAACTCCTACGAGCAGTACTTC.

In nucleotides, the CDR3 is TGTGCCAGCAGCGTTAGCGGGAACACCGGGGAGCTGTTTTTT. This translates into CASSVSGNTGELFF. The J gene is TRBJ2-2, the V gene TRBV9, with D perhaps TRBD2 (6 bases). CDR1 and CDR2 from the germline V gene are SGDLS and YYNGEE. Trimming cost V 2 bases and J 1 base, with 6 bases left between them. The CDR3 length is 14 residues.